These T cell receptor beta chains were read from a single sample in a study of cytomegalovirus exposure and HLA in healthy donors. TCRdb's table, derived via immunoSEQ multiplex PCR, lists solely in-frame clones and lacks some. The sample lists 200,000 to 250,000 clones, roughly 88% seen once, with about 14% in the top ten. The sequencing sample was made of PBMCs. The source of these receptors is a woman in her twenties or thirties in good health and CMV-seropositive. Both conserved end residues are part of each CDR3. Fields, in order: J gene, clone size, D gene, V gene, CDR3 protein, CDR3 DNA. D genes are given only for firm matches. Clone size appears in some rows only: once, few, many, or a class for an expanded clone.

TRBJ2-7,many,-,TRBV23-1,CASSQGHSYEQYF,TGCGCCAGCAGTCAAGGACACTCCTACGAGCAGTACTTC
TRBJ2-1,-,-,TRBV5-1,CASSLELGGDEQFF,TGCGCCAGCAGCCTTGAACTAGGAGGCGATGAGCAGTTCTTC
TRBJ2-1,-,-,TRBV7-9,CASTTQGEVQFF,TGTGCCAGCACCACGCAGGGGGAGGTTCAGTTCTTC
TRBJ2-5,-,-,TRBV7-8,CASGVQSRGETQYF,TGTGCCAGCGGGGTTCAGTCCCGTGGGGAGACCCAGTACTTC
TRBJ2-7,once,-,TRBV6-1,CASTKAGLWYEQYF,TGTGCCAGCACCAAGGCAGGGTTATGGTACGAGCAGTACTTC
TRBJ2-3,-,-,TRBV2,CASRPARDSVPQYF,TGTGCCAGCAGACCAGCGAGGGATAGCGTACCGCAGTATTTT
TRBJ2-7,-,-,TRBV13,CASSSPMGTRETEQYF,TGTGCCAGCAGCTCCCCCATGGGGACTCGGGAGACCGAGCAGTACTTC
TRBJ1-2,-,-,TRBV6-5,CASSTRGFGDYGYTF,TGTGCCAGTAGCACCAGGGGATTTGGGGACTATGGCTACACCTTC
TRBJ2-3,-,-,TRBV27,CAITADTQYF,TGTGCCATTACGGCAGATACGCAGTATTTT
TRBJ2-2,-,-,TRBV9,CASSAFNTGELFF,TGTGCCAGCAGCGCGTTCAACACCGGGGAGCTGTTTTTT
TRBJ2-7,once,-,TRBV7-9,CASSERTIYEQYF,TGTGCCAGCAGCGAAAGGACAATCTACGAGCAGTACTTC
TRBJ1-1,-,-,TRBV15,CATSRDRTRDQLIEAFF,TGTGCCACCAGCAGAGATCGAACAAGGGATCAGCTCATTGAAGCTTTCTTT
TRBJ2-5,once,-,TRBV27,CASSLTGLQETQYF,TGTGCCAGCAGTTTGACAGGCTTACAAGAGACCCAGTACTTC
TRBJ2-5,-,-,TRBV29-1,CSGLRDPYQETQYF,TGCAGCGGCCTCAGGGACCCGTACCAAGAGACCCAGTACTTC
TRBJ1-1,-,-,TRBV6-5,CASSYSIKGEAFF,TGTGCCAGCAGTTACTCGATAAAGGGTGAAGCTTTCTTT
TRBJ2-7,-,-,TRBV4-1,CASSQDRVSYEQYF,TGCGCCAGCAGCCAAGATAGGGTCTCCTACGAGCAGTACTTC
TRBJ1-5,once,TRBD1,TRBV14,CASSRENRPQGVYTF,TGTGCCAGCAGCCGAGAGAACCGGCCACAGGGGGTCTACACATTT
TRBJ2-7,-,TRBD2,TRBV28,CASSYPSGNEQYF,TGTGCCAGCAGTTATCCTAGCGGGAACGAGCAGTACTTC
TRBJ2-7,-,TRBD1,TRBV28,CASSGGQGLHEQYF,TGTGCCAGCAGTGGGGGACAGGGGTTACACGAGCAGTACTTC
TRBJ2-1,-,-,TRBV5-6,CASSFIGSFHNEQFF,TGTGCCAGCAGCTTTATCGGGAGTTTCCACAATGAGCAGTTCTTC
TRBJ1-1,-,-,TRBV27,CASSFLTGRSEAFF,TGTGCCAGCAGTTTTCTTACAGGGAGATCGGAAGCTTTCTTT
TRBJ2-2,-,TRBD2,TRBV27,CASSFGGLAANTGELFF,TGTGCCAGCAGTTTTGGGGGACTAGCGGCGAACACCGGGGAGCTGTTTTTT
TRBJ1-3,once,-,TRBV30,CAWSVDRHNGNTIYF,TGTGCCTGGAGTGTAGACAGGCATAATGGAAACACCATATATTTT
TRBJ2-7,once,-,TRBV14,CASSQANQGVEQYF,TGTGCCAGCAGCCAGGCAAACCAGGGAGTCGAGCAGTACTTC
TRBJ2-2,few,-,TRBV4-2,CASSQEIGENTGELFF,TGTGCCAGCAGCCAAGAGATAGGGGAGAACACCGGGGAGCTGTTTTTT
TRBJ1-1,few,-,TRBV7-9,CASSHDGTEAFF,TGTGCCAGCAGCCACGATGGCACTGAAGCTTTCTTT
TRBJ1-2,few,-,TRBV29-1,CSVAETANYGYTF,TGCAGCGTTGCGGAGACCGCTAACTATGGCTACACCTTC
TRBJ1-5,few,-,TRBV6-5,CASSPSNQPQHF,TGTGCCAGCAGTCCCAGCAATCAGCCCCAGCATTTT
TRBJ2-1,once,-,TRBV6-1,CASSVLAKDEQFF,TGTGCCAGCAGTGTTCTAGCGAAGGATGAGCAGTTCTTC
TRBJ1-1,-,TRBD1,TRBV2,CASSSRTGNTEAFF,TGTGCCAGCAGCTCTAGGACAGGGAACACTGAAGCTTTCTTT
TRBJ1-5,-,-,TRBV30,CAWSVTGFAQHF,TGTGCCTGGAGTGTAACAGGGTTCGCCCAGCATTTT
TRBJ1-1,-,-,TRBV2,CASSEWVENTEAFF,TGTGCCAGCAGTGAATGGGTAGAGAACACTGAAGCTTTCTTT
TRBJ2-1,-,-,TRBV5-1,CASSERTPAGSYNEQFF,TGCGCCAGCAGCGAGAGAACTCCCGCCGGCTCCTACAATGAGCAGTTCTTC
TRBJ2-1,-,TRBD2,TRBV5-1,CASSFPAGGRSYNEQFF,TGCGCCAGCAGCTTCCCCGCGGGAGGACGCTCCTACAATGAGCAGTTCTTC
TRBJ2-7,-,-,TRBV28,CASSLWPNLRYEQYF,TGTGCCAGCAGTTTATGGCCCAACCTTAGGTACGAGCAGTACTTC
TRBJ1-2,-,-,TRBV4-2,CASSPEGYGYTF,TGTGCCAGCAGCCCCGAGGGCTATGGCTACACCTTC